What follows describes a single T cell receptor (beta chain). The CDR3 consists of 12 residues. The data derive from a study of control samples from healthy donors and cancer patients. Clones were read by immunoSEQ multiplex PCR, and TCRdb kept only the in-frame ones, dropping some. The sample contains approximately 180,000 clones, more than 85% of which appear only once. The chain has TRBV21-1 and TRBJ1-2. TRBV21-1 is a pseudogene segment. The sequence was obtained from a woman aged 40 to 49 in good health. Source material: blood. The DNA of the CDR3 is TGTGCCAGCAACAAGGGAGGGTATGGCTACACCTTC. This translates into CASNKGGYGYTF.